The source of this T cell receptor beta chain is a study of cytomegalovirus exposure and HLA in healthy donors. Study-wide results and caveats: Most TCR sequences showed up rarely, but some public TCRs showed up in many donors.

Trimming at V came to 5 bases and at J to 4 bases, leaving 8 bases not matched to a gene. CDR1 and CDR2 (germline): SEHNR, FQNEAQ (reference sequence). The CDR3 has 15 residues. About this clone itself: The target antigen is unknown.

The data were produced by immunoSEQ multiplex PCR, yet TCRdb's version contains in-frame clones alone and is incomplete. The sample lists 200,000 to 300,000 clones; just under 90% were seen once. This clonotype was obtained from a young man in good health and CMV-seronegative. The chain has TRBV7-9 and TRBJ1-1; 9 bases match TRBD1. Sequences were obtained from PBMCs. The CDR3 DNA sequence: TGTGCCAGCAGCCTGAGGACAGGGGATGGCACTGAAGCTTTCTTT. This gives the protein CASSLRTGDGTEAFF. The entire variable domain, with the rest obtained from reference TRBV7-9 and TRBJ1-1, is as follows: DTGVSQNPRHKITKRGQNVTFRCDPISEHNRLYWYRQTLGQGPEFLTYFQNEAQLEKSRLLSDRFSAERPKGSFSTLEIQRTEQGDSAMYLCASSLRTGDGTEAFFGQGTRLTVV.